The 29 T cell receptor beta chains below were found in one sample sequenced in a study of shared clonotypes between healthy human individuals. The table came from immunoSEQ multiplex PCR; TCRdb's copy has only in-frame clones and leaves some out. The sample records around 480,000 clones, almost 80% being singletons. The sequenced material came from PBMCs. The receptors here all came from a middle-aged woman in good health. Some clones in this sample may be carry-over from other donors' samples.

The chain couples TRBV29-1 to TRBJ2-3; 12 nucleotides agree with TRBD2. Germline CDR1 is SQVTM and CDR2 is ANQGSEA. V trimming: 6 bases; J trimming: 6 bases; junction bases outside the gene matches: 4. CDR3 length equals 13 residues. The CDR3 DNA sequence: TGCAGCGTGACTAGCGGGAGTTGGGATACGCAGTATTTT. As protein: CSVTSGSWDTQYF.

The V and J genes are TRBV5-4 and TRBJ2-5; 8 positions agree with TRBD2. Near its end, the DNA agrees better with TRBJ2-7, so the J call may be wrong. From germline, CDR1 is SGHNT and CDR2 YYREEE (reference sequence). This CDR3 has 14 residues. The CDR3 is CASSFKRGSYEQYF. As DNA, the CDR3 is TGTGCCAGCAGCTTTAAGCGGGGGAGTTACGAGCAGTACTTC.

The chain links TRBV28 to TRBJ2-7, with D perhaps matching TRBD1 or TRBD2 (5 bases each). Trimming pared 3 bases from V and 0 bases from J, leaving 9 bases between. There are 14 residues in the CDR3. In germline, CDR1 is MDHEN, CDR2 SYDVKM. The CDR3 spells CASSFMGVSYEQYF. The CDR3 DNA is TGTGCCAGCAGTTTTATGGGGGTCTCCTACGAGCAGTACTTC. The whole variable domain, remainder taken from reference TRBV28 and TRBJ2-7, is DVKVTQSSRYLVKRTGEKVFLECVQDMDHENMFWYRQDPGLGLRLIYFSYDVKMKEKGDIPEGYSVSREKKERFSLILESASTNQTSMYLCASSFMGVSYEQYFGPGTRLTVT.

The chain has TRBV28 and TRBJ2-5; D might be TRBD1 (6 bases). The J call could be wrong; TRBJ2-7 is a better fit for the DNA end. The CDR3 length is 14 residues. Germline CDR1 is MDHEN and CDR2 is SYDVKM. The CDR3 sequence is CASTLVRGQYEQYF. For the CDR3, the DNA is TGTGCCAGCACCCTGGTCAGGGGTCAGTACGAGCAGTACTTC.

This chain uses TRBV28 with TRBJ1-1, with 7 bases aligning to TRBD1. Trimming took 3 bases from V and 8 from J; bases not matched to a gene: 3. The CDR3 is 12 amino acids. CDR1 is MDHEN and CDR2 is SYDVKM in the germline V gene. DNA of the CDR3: TGTGCCAGCAGTTTCCCGGACAGGGAAGCTTTCTTT. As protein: CASSFPDREAFF.

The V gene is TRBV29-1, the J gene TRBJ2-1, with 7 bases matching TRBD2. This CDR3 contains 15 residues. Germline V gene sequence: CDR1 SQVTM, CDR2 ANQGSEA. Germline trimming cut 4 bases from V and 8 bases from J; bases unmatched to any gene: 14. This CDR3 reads CSVVGLAVLIDEQFF. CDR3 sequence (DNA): TGCAGCGTTGTAGGGCTAGCGGTCCTAATCGATGAGCAGTTCTTC.

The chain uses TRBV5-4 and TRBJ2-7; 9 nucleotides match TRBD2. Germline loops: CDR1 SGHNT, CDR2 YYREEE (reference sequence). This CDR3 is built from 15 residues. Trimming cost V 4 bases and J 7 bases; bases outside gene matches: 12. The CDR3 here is CASSPGGGRAVEQYF. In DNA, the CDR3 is TGTGCCAGCAGCCCAGGAGGCGGGAGGGCCGTTGAGCAGTACTTC.

This chain's CDR3 is CASSQGPVNEKLFF. The DNA for the CDR3 is TGTGCCAGCAGCCAAGGACCCGTAAATGAAAAACTGTTTTTT. V is TRBV5-6 and J is TRBJ1-4; unclear D gene. In germline, CDR1 is SGHDT, CDR2 YYEEEE. V was cut by 4 bases and J by 5 bases, with 12 bases left in between. This CDR3 is built from 14 residues.

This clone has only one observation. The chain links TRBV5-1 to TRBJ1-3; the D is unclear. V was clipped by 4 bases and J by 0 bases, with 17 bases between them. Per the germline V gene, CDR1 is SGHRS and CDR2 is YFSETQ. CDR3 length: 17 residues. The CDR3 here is CASSPPAQTSSGNTIYF. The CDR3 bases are TGCGCCAGCAGCCCGCCGGCGCAGACTAGCTCTGGAAACACCATATATTTT.

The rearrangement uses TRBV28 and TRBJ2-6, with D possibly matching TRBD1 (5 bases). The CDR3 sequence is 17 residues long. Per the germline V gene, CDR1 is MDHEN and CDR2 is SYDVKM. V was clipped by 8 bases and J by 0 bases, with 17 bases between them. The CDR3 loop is CASFSAGHTSGANVLTF. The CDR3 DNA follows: TGTGCCAGCTTTTCGGCAGGGCATACCTCTGGGGCCAACGTCCTGACTTTC.

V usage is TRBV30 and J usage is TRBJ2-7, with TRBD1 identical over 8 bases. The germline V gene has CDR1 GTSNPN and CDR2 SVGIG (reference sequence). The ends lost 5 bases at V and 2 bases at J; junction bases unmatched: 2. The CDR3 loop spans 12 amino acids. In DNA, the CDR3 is TGTGCCTGGGACAGGGGACCCTACGAGCAGTACTTC. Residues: CAWDRGPYEQYF.

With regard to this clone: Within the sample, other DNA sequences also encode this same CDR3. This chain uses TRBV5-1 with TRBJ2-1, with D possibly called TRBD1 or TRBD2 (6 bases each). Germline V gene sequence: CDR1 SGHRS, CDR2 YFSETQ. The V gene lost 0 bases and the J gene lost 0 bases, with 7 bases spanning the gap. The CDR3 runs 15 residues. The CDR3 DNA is TGCGCCAGCAGCTTGGAGGGGGGCTCCTACAATGAGCAGTTCTTC. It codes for CASSLEGGSYNEQFF.

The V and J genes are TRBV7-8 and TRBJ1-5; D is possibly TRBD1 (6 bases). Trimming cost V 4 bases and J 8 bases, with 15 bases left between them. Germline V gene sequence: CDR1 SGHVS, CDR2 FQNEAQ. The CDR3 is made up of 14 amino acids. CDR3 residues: CASSSYQGYKPQHF. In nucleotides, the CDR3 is TGTGCCAGCAGCTCCTATCAGGGGTATAAGCCCCAGCATTTT.

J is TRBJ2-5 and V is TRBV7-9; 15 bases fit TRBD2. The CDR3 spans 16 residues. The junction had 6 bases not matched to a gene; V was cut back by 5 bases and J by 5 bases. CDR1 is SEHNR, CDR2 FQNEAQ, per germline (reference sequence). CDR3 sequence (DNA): TGTGCCAGCAGCCCTGCGGGGACTAGCGGGAGGGAGACCCAGTACTTC. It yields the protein CASSPAGTSGRETQYF.

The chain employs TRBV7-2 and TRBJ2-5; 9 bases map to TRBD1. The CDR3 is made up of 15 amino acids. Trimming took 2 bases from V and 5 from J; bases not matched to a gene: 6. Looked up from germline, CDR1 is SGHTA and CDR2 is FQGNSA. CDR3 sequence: CASSLTGTGWETQYF. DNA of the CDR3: TGTGCCAGCAGCTTAACCGGGACAGGGTGGGAGACCCAGTACTTC. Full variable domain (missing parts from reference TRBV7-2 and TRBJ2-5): GAGVSQSPSNKVTEKGKDVELRCDPISGHTALYWYRQSLGQGLEFLIYFQGNSAPDKSGLPSDRFSAERTGGSVSTLTIQRTQQEDSAVYLCASSLTGTGWETQYFGPGTRLLVL.

The CDR3 region has the DNA TGTGCCAGCAGGCCAGATAAGGCGGGGGAGACCCAGTACTTC. As protein: CASRPDKAGETQYF. The chain couples TRBV5-4 to TRBJ2-5; D perhaps matches TRBD2 (6 bases). Germline V gives CDR1 SGHNT, CDR2 YYREEE (reference sequence). The CDR3 runs to 14 residues. V was trimmed by 5 bases and J by 5 bases, leaving 16 bases between them.

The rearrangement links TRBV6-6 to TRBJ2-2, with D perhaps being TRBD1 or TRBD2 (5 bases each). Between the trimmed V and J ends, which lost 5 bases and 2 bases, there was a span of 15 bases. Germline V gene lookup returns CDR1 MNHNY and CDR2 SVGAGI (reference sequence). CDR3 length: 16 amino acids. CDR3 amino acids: CASSKSGTRNTGELFF. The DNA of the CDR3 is TGTGCCAGCAGTAAATCCGGGACGAGAAACACCGGGGAGCTGTTTTTT.

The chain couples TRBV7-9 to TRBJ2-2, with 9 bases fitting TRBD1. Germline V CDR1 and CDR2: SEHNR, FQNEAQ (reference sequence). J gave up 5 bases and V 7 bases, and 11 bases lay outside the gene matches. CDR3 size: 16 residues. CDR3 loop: CASTTDRGLETGELFF. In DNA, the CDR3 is TGTGCCAGCACCACGGACAGGGGATTGGAGACCGGGGAGCTGTTTTTT.

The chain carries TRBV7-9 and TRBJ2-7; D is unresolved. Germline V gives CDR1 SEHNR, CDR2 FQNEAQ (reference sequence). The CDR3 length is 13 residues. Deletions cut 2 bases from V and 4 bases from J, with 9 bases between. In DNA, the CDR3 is TGTGCCAGCAGCTTAATTAACTCTTACGAGCAGTACTTC. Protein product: CASSLINSYEQYF.

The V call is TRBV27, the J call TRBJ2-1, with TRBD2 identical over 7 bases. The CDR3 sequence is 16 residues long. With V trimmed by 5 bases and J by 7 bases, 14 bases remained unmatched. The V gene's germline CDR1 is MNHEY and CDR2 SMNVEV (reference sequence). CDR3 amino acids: CASSPLRGGLRNEQFF. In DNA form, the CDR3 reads TGTGCCAGCAGTCCGCTGCGGGGAGGGCTGAGAAATGAGCAGTTCTTC.

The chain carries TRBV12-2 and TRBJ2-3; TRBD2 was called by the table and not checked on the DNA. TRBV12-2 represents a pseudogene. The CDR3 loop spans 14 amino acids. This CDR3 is CASRATSGTDTQYF. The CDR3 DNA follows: TGTGCAAGTCGCGCAACTAGCGGCACAGATACGCAGTATTTT.

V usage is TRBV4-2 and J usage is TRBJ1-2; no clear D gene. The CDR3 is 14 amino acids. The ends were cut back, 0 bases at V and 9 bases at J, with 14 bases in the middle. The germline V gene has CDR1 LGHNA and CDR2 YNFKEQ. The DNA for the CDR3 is TGTGCCAGCAGCCAAGATAGGCTCTCGCCTAGCTACACCTTC. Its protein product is CASSQDRLSPSYTF.

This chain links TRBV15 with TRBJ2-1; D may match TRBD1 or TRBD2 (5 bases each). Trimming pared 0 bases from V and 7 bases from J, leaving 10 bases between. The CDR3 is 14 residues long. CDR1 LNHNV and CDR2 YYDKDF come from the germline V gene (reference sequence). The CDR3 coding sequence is TGTGCCACCAGCAGAGATCTAGAGGGGAATGAGCAGTTCTTC. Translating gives CATSRDLEGNEQFF. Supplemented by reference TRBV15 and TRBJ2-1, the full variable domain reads DAMVIQNPRYQVTQFGKPVTLSCSQTLNHNVMYWYQQKSSQAPKLLFHYYDKDFNNEADTPDNFQSRRPNTSFCFLDIRSPGLGDTAMYLCATSRDLEGNEQFFGPGTRLTVL.

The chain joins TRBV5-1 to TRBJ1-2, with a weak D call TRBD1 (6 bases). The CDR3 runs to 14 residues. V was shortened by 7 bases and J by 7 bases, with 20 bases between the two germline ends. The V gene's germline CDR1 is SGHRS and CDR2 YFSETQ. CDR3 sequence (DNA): TGCGCCAGCTACGAATCGGGGGGCGGATCTGGCTACACCTTC. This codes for CASYESGGGSGYTF.

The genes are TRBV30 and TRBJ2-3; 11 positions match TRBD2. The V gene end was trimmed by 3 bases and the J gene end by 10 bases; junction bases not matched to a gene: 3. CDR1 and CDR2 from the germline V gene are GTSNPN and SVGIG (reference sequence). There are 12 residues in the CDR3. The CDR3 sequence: CAWRTSGTPQYF. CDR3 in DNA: TGTGCCTGGAGGACTAGCGGGACACCGCAGTATTTT. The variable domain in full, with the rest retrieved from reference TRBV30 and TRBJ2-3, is SQTIHQWPATLVQPVGSPLSLECTVEGTSNPNLYWYRQAAGRGLQLLFYSVGIGQISSEVPQNLSASRPQDRQFILSSKKLLLSDSGFYLCAWRTSGTPQYFGPGTRLTVL.

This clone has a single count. CDR3 DNA: TGCGCCAGCAGCTTAATGACAGGTCCCTACGAGCAGTACTTC. It specifies CASSLMTGPYEQYF. V is TRBV4-3 and J is TRBJ2-7, with D perhaps TRBD1 (6 bases). Trimming removed 5 bases at V and 2 bases at J, with 13 bases between. This CDR3 is built from 14 residues. CDR1 is LGHNA, CDR2 YSLEER, per germline.

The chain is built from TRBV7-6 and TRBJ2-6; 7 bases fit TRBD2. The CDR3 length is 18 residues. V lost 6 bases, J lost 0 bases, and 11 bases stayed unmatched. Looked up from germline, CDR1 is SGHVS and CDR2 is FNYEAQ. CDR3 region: CASRSIAGPFSGANVLTF. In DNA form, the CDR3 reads TGTGCCAGCAGATCAATAGCGGGCCCTTTCTCTGGGGCCAACGTCCTGACTTTC.

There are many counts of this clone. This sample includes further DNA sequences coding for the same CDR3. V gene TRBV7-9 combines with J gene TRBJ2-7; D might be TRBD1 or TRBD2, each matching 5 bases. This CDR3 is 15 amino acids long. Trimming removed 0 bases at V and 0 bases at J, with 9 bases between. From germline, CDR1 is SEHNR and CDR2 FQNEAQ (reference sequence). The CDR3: CASSLAGTSSYEQYF. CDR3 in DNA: TGTGCCAGCAGCTTAGCAGGGACGAGCTCCTACGAGCAGTACTTC.

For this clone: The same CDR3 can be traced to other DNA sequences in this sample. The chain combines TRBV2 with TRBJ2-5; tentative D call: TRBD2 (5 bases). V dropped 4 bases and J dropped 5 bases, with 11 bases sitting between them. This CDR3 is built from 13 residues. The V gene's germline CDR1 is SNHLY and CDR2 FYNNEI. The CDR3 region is CASSVVARETQYF. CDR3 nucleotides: TGTGCCAGCAGTGTAGTAGCGAGGGAGACCCAGTACTTC.